A selection of T cell receptor beta chains follows, all from one sample in a study of T cells in Graves' hyperthyroidism and ophthalmopathy. TCRdb redid the calling of the multiplex PCR reads with MiXCR, one entry per CDR3 protein. The sample has a few hundred thousand distinct CDR3 sequences, about 15% seen once. Sequenced sample: blood. The source of these receptors is a woman younger than 45 with Graves' hyperthyroidism. The conserved cysteine and the conserved F or W are not part of the CDR3 here. Fields, in order: V gene, J gene, D gene, CDR3 protein. D genes are given only for firm matches.

>TRBV5-4|TRBJ2-7|NA
ASSLEGRAYEQY
>TRBV5-1|TRBJ2-7|NA
ASSLGSGGSAYEQY
>TRBV20-1|TRBJ1-1|TRBD1
SARPEGDRGMNTEAF
>TRBV30|TRBJ2-5|NA
AWGKTASGQY
>TRBV28|TRBJ2-1|TRBD2
ASRPILLTSGSTYNEQF
>TRBV20-1|TRBJ1-4|NA
SAREALTNNEKLF
>TRBV6-5|TRBJ1-2|NA
ASSYSGRSNYGYT
>TRBV12-3/TRBV12-4|TRBJ1-6|NA
ASSFFRGDNSPLH
>TRBV5-1|TRBJ2-1|TRBD2
ASSLVLAAPYNEQF
>TRBV10-3|TRBJ1-1|TRBD1
AIRGQGMNTEAF
>TRBV10-1|TRBJ2-7|NA
ASSDAGEPYEQY
>TRBV2|TRBJ1-1|NA
ANRQSPAGDSEAF
>TRBV12-3/TRBV12-4|TRBJ1-5|TRBD1
ASTTGGGEQPQH
>TRBV20-1|TRBJ2-7|TRBD2
SAIAGVSEQY
>TRBV30|TRBJ2-1|NA
AWKAAEQF
>TRBV9|TRBJ1-2|NA
ASRPGGKSYGYT
>TRBV4-1|TRBJ2-6|NA
ASSQESLNSGANVLT
>TRBV20-1|TRBJ2-5|TRBD2
SAKTLAGVLRRAKETQY
>TRBV12-3/TRBV12-4|TRBJ1-6|NA
ASSLTGRTGSYNSPLH
>TRBV20-1|TRBJ2-6|NA
SARDSGKSSGANVLT
>TRBV2|TRBJ1-1|NA
ASSELSANTEAF
>TRBV24-1|TRBJ2-1|TRBD1
ATNDRDRDTGEQF
>TRBV20-1|TRBJ2-7|NA
SARRDRAYEQY
>TRBV11-2|TRBJ2-3|NA
ASIPGPGTQNTDTQY
>TRBV20-1|TRBJ2-5|NA
SAVVRGPGETQY
>TRBV7-7|TRBJ2-5|TRBD2
ASSTGTSALETQY
>TRBV20-1|TRBJ2-7|NA
SAQRQDHSYEQY
>TRBV28|TRBJ2-3|NA
ASSPQRVSTDTQY
>TRBV4-2|TRBJ2-5|TRBD2
ASSQDSSGGETQY
>TRBV5-5|TRBJ2-3|TRBD1
ASSSRTGQDTQY
>TRBV15|TRBJ2-2|TRBD2
ATSREGGGVTGELF
>TRBV6-1|TRBJ2-7|TRBD2
AISEGTSGSYEQY
>TRBV12-3/TRBV12-4|TRBJ2-2|NA
ASSSNLDSGELF